This T cell receptor beta chain stems from a study of monozygotic twins with cystic fibrosis. Assay used: immunoSEQ multiplex PCR; TCRdb lists only in-frame clones, some missing. The repertoire includes around 30,000 clones, just over 95% of them detected once, and about 0.17% sits in the top ten. Study-level findings and limits: V usage most resembled the co-twin in 13 of 16 pairs.

CDR1 and CDR2 from the germline V gene are GTSNPN and SVGIG (reference sequence). V lost 1 base to trimming and J lost 9 bases, with 10 bases between them. This CDR3 has 12 residues. For this clone: The antigen remains undetermined.

Sequenced: blood. The J gene is TRBJ1-5, the V gene TRBV30, with unresolved D. The TCR sequence derives from a girl aged 2 to 9 with cystic fibrosis. DNA of the CDR3: TGTGCCTGGAGTGCGAGGAGCGGGCCCCAGCATTTT. Protein product: CAWSARSGPQHF. Using reference TRBV30 and TRBJ1-5 for the parts outside the CDR3, the full variable domain is SQTIHQWPATLVQPVGSPLSLECTVEGTSNPNLYWYRQAAGRGLQLLFYSVGIGQISSEVPQNLSASRPQDRQFILSSKKLLLSDSGFYLCAWSARSGPQHFGDGTRLSIL.